The 9 T cell receptor beta chains reported below all come from one sample, sequenced in a study of blood T cell repertoires in COVID-19. Sequencing used immunoSEQ multiplex PCR; TCRdb keeps in-frame clones, though not all of them. This table holds roughly 350,000 clones, about 89% found once. Sequenced: peripheral blood. The receptor source for this set is a woman between 45 and 60 years old with COVID-19, enrolled during active disease.

This clone came up a few times. The rearrangement joins TRBV5-1 to TRBJ1-1; D perhaps matches TRBD1 (6 bases). The germline CDR1 and CDR2 sequences are SGHRS and YFSETQ. V gave up 8 bases and J gave up 2 bases, with 16 bases separating them. This CDR3 comprises 14 residues. The CDR3: CASGTRTANTEAFF. CDR3 nucleotides: TGCGCCAGTGGAACCCGGACAGCAAACACTGAAGCTTTCTTT.

The CDR3 sequence: CASSSTPNRGRGDTQYF. The CDR3 DNA reads TGCGCCAGCAGCTCCACACCCAACAGGGGCCGGGGAGATACGCAGTATTTT. This chain joins TRBV5-1 and TRBJ2-3, with 7 positions matching TRBD1. The J segment lost 5 bases and the V segment lost 3 bases, leaving 15 bases of the junction unmatched. CDR3 length: 17 residues. The germline gives CDR1 SGHRS, CDR2 YFSETQ.

The rearrangement joins TRBV7-8 to TRBJ2-3; 7 nucleotides align to TRBD2. There are 14 residues in the CDR3. Germline CDR1 and CDR2: SGHVS and FQNEAQ. V dropped 5 bases and J dropped 4; count of bases not matched to a gene: 6. CDR3 nucleotide sequence: TGTGCCAGCAGCCCCGGGGAGGGTTCAGATACGCAGTATTTT. Protein sequence: CASSPGEGSDTQYF.

The chain combines TRBV30 with TRBJ1-2, with TRBD1 matching 7 bases. Germline CDR1 is GTSNPN and CDR2 is SVGIG (reference sequence). The J segment lost 8 bases and the V segment lost 5 bases, leaving 17 bases of the junction unmatched. CDR3 length: 15 residues. The CDR3 is CAWVGRQGSAFGYTF. The DNA for the CDR3 is TGTGCCTGGGTTGGGAGACAGGGTTCTGCCTTCGGCTACACCTTC.

V gene TRBV7-9 combines with J gene TRBJ2-3; 12 bases align to TRBD2. CDR1 and CDR2 from the germline V gene are SEHNR and FQNEAQ (reference sequence). The CDR3 extends over 16 amino acids. Losses at the gene ends were 5 bases for V and 1 base for J; bases not matched to a gene: 4. CDR3 in amino acids: CASSHSSGRGTDTQYF. The CDR3 DNA sequence: TGTGCCAGCAGCCATTCTAGCGGGAGGGGCACAGATACGCAGTATTTT.

The chain uses TRBV9 and TRBJ2-1; 7 bases fit TRBD1. The CDR3 has 15 residues. Germline trimming cut 4 bases from V and 3 bases from J; bases unmatched to any gene: 7. CDR1 and CDR2 (germline): SGDLS, YYNGEE. CDR3 residues: CASSTNRGLYNEQFF. CDR3 DNA sequence: TGTGCCAGCAGCACCAACAGGGGCCTCTACAATGAGCAGTTCTTC.

The J gene is TRBJ1-5, the V gene TRBV7-9, with D possibly matching TRBD1 (5 bases). V lost 8 bases and J lost 0, with 17 bases in between. This CDR3 spans 16 amino acids. Germline CDR1 SEHNR, CDR2 FQNEAQ (reference sequence). CDR3: CASSGDFSHSNQPQHF. The CDR3 nucleotides are TGTGCCAGCTCGGGGGACTTCTCTCATAGCAATCAGCCCCAGCATTTT.

A single count supports this clone. One end of the junction varies from germline; a read error may be responsible. The chain combines TRBV3-1 (or the pseudogene TRBV3-2) with TRBJ2-7; 7 nucleotides line up with TRBD2. CDR1 is LGHDT, CDR2 YNNKEL, per germline (reference sequence). This CDR3 comprises 12 residues. The CDR3 DNA sequence: TGTGCCAGCAGCGCAAGCGGGATTAGCGAGCACTTC. Encoded protein: CASSASGISEHF.

V usage is TRBV3-1 (or the pseudogene TRBV3-2) and J usage is TRBJ1-1; D is possibly TRBD1 (5 bases). Trimming pared 4 bases from V and 2 bases from J, leaving 8 bases between. Germline CDR1 is LGHDT and CDR2 is YNNKEL (reference sequence). CDR3 length: 13 residues. Here the CDR3 DNA reads TGTGCCAGCAGCCTGGGGCTTAACACTGAAGCTTTCTTT. This sequence encodes CASSLGLNTEAFF.